Listed here are 32 T cell receptor beta chains from one sample, sequenced in a study of T cell responses to AZD1222 COVID-19 vaccine. This table comes from immunoSEQ multiplex PCR, and its TCRdb copy is limited to in-frame clones, with some not included. The table includes 100,000 to 150,000 clones, nearly 95% detected once. The sequences come from peripheral blood, collected on day 0 of AZD1222 vaccination. These receptors were collected from an adult in good health.

The V call is TRBV5-1, the J call TRBJ2-1, with TRBD2 identical over 9 bases. Looked up from germline, CDR1 is SGHRS and CDR2 is YFSETQ. The CDR3 totals 16 residues. The V and J ends lost 0 bases and 3 bases, in that order; junction bases with no gene match: 4. The CDR3 nucleotides read TGCGCCAGCAGCTTGGAAGGAGCGGGAGGCTACAATGAGCAGTTCTTC. Translated: CASSLEGAGGYNEQFF.

This rearrangement joins TRBV28 to TRBJ2-7, with TRBD2 identical over 10 bases. Per germline, CDR1 MDHEN and CDR2 SYDVKM. The V gene end was trimmed by 6 bases and the J gene end by 5 bases; junction bases not matched to a gene: 4. The CDR3 consists of 13 residues. CDR3: CASRAGTSDEQYF. The DNA for the CDR3 is TGTGCCAGCAGAGCCGGGACTAGCGACGAGCAGTACTTC.

The chain combines TRBV7-2 with TRBJ2-7; D gene ambiguous. The CDR3 spans 14 residues. V lost 1 base and J lost 6, with 13 bases in between. From germline, CDR1 is SGHTA and CDR2 FQGNSA. The CDR3 region has the DNA TGTGCCAGCAGCTTAGTCAGTCTGTATAGCGAGCAGTACTTC. It is translated as CASSLVSLYSEQYF.

The J gene is TRBJ2-3, the V gene TRBV4-1, with D possibly TRBD1 on 5 matching bases. Trimming left V 4 bases short and J 6 bases short, with 17 bases between. Germline CDR1 is MGHRA and CDR2 is YSYEKL. This CDR3 has 15 amino acids. CDR3 protein: CASSPPAPGSDTQYF. In nucleotides, the CDR3 is TGCGCCAGCAGCCCCCCCGCCCCAGGGTCGGATACGCAGTATTTT.

The J gene is TRBJ2-7, the V gene TRBV4-2; D gene ambiguous. This CDR3 spans 14 amino acids. V lost 1 base to trimming and J lost 4 bases, with 11 bases between them. Looked up from germline, CDR1 is LGHNA and CDR2 is YNFKEQ. The CDR3 reads CASSQVVSGYEQYF. The CDR3 DNA reads as TGTGCCAGCAGCCAAGTGGTTTCCGGGTACGAGCAGTACTTC.

The rearrangement links TRBV6-5 to TRBJ1-4, with D possibly matching TRBD1 (5 bases). The V gene's germline CDR1 is MNHEY and CDR2 SVGAGI. Trimming removed 6 bases at V and 7 bases at J, with 15 bases between. The CDR3 is 14 residues long. CDR3 in DNA: TGTGCCAGCAGGGGGGGAGTGGGAAGTGAAAAACTGTTTTTT. It encodes CASRGGVGSEKLFF.

The V call is TRBV6-5, the J call TRBJ1-2; D is uncertain. V lost 6 bases and J 8 bases, leaving 10 bases between the germline ends. Looked up from germline, CDR1 is MNHEY and CDR2 is SVGAGI. The CDR3 has 11 residues. CDR3 loop: CASRDPQGYTF. CDR3 in DNA: TGTGCCAGCAGAGACCCGCAGGGCTACACCTTC.

This chain uses TRBV25-1 with TRBJ1-2, with D maybe TRBD1 (6 bases). The germline CDR1 and CDR2 sequences are MGHDK and SYGVNS. This CDR3 region has 11 residues. Trimming cost V 7 bases and J 9 bases, with 12 bases left between them. In DNA, the CDR3 is TGTGCCAGCACCCGGGACAATCGCTACACCTTC. Translating it yields CASTRDNRYTF.

The V gene is TRBV30, the J gene TRBJ2-5; 8 bases are a match to TRBD1. Germline values: CDR1 GTSNPN, CDR2 SVGIG (reference sequence). The CDR3 is 16 amino acids. The J segment lost 5 bases and the V segment lost 0 bases, leaving 11 bases of the junction unmatched. CDR3 nucleotides: TGTGCCTGGAGTGTATTAGCAGGGGGCTTCGGGGAGACCCAGTACTTC. This codes for CAWSVLAGGFGETQYF.

This clone has only one observation. The CDR3 reads CASSLEGGLTEAFF. The CDR3 nucleotides read TGTGCCAGCAGCTTAGAGGGCGGGCTGACTGAAGCTTTCTTT. The chain is built from TRBV7-2 and TRBJ1-1; D is unclear. Trimming pared 1 base from V and 5 bases from J, leaving 11 bases between. Per the germline V gene, CDR1 is SGHTA and CDR2 is FQGNSA. The CDR3 is made up of 14 amino acids.

The chain carries TRBV11-2 and TRBJ1-3; D is uncertain. Trimming cost V 1 base and J 4 bases, with 11 bases left between them. Germline CDR1 reads SGHAT; CDR2 reads FQNNGV. The CDR3 loop spans 15 amino acids. CDR3 sequence: CASSLGRVRGNTIYF. The CDR3 coding sequence is TGTGCCAGCAGCTTAGGCCGGGTGAGGGGAAACACCATATATTTT. The variable domain in full, completed from reference TRBV11-2 and TRBJ1-3, reads EAGVAQSPRYKIIEKRQSVAFWCNPISGHATLYWYQQILGQGPKLLIQFQNNGVVDDSQLPKDRFSAERLKGVDSTLKIQPAKLEDSAVYLCASSLGRVRGNTIYFGEGSWLTVV.

CDR3 sequence reads: CASSLSSGGSQPQHF. In DNA, the CDR3 is TGTGCCAGCAGTTTATCGTCGGGGGGCAGTCAGCCCCAGCATTTT. The genes are TRBV27 and TRBJ1-5; possible D gene TRBD1, 6 bases. The germline gives CDR1 MNHEY, CDR2 SMNVEV (reference sequence). Trimming pared 0 bases from V and 6 bases from J, leaving 12 bases between. The CDR3 length is 15 residues.

This chain links TRBV7-2 with TRBJ2-2, with TRBD1 matching 9 bases. This CDR3 region has 16 residues. Looked up from germline, CDR1 is SGHTA and CDR2 is FQGNSA. V shed 5 bases and J 2 bases; nucleotides not matched to a gene: 6. The CDR3 DNA follows: TGTGCCAGCAGCAAATACAGGGGGCGAAACACCGGGGAGCTGTTTTTT. This sequence encodes CASSKYRGRNTGELFF.

This chain uses TRBV6-5 with TRBJ1-1; no firm D call. CDR1 MNHEY and CDR2 SVGAGI come from the germline V gene. This CDR3 is built from 13 residues. With 10 bases removed from V and 1 base from J, the gap between germline ends came to 13 bases. The chain's CDR3 is CATHPGRNTEAFF. The CDR3 region has the DNA TGTGCCACTCATCCCGGGAGGAACACTGAAGCTTTCTTT.

CDR3 loop: CASSGRLAAYEQYF. The DNA of the CDR3 is TGTGCCAGCAGTGGCAGACTAGCGGCCTACGAGCAGTACTTC. The chain combines TRBV6-6 with TRBJ2-7; TRBD2 matches at 9 bases. The CDR3 is 14 residues long. V lost 5 bases and J lost 2; bases outside the gene matches: 4. Germline values: CDR1 MNHNY, CDR2 SVGAGI (reference sequence).

This rearrangement joins TRBV10-3 to TRBJ2-1; unclear D gene. The V and J ends lost 2 bases and 0 bases respectively, with 8 bases between them. Germline CDR1 ENHRY, CDR2 SYGVKD. The CDR3 spans 15 residues. The CDR3 reads CAISENTASYNEQFF. The CDR3 DNA is TGTGCCATCAGTGAGAATACAGCCTCCTACAATGAGCAGTTCTTC.

The gene calls are TRBV28 and TRBJ1-5; D is unresolved. The V gene lost 4 bases and the J gene lost 9 bases, with 10 bases spanning the gap. The CDR3 has 12 amino acids. Germline CDR1 MDHEN, CDR2 SYDVKM. DNA for the CDR3: TGTGCCAGCAGTTCTCTCGCAGGGCCCCAGCATTTT. It yields the protein CASSSLAGPQHF. Complete variable domain (other parts from reference TRBV28 and TRBJ1-5): DVKVTQSSRYLVKRTGEKVFLECVQDMDHENMFWYRQDPGLGLRLIYFSYDVKMKEKGDIPEGYSVSREKKERFSLILESASTNQTSMYLCASSSLAGPQHFGDGTRLSIL.

The V call is TRBV15, the J call TRBJ2-7, with 10 positions matching TRBD2. The V gene end was trimmed by 1 base and the J gene end by 9 bases; junction bases not matched to a gene: 12. CDR3 size: 16 residues. Germline CDR1 reads LNHNV; CDR2 reads YYDKDF (reference sequence). The CDR3 DNA is TGTGCCACCAGCAGAGGCGACGGACTAGCGGTCGCCGGGCAGTACTTC. It codes for CATSRGDGLAVAGQYF.

The chain links TRBV7-2 to TRBJ2-7, with TRBD1 matching 8 bases. The CDR3 covers 15 residues. V shed 1 base and J 0 bases; nucleotides not matched to a gene: 2. Germline V lookup: CDR1 SGHTA, CDR2 FQGNSA. The CDR3 DNA reads as TGTGCCAGCAGCTTAGTAGGACAGGGCTCCTACGAGCAGTACTTC. Translating it yields CASSLVGQGSYEQYF.

The chain couples TRBV7-8 to TRBJ2-6; D not certain. Germline assignment: CDR1 SGHVS and CDR2 FQNEAQ. CDR3 length: 14 amino acids. V was clipped by 2 bases and J by 0 bases, with 2 bases between them. This chain's CDR3 is CASSLTSGANVLTF. The CDR3 DNA is TGTGCCAGCAGCTTAACCTCTGGGGCCAACGTCCTGACTTTC.

This chain uses TRBV18 with TRBJ1-4, with a possible D match to TRBD1 (5 bases). The CDR3 has 14 amino acids. The germline V gene encodes CDR1 KGHSH and CDR2 LQKENI. The ends were cut back, 8 bases at V and 7 bases at J, with 17 bases in the middle. CDR3: CASTLWGRTEKLFF. CDR3 DNA: TGTGCCAGCACCCTGTGGGGGAGGACTGAAAAACTGTTTTTT.

The chain uses TRBV2 and TRBJ1-2, with D possibly being TRBD1 (6 bases). Germline V gene data show CDR1 as SNHLY and CDR2 as FYNNEI. The CDR3 runs to 11 residues. With 8 bases removed from V and 5 bases from J, the gap between germline ends came to 9 bases. CDR3 DNA: TGTGCCAGCCGGACAGATTATGGCTACACCTTC. Its translation is CASRTDYGYTF.

The chain uses TRBV7-3 and TRBJ2-1; D not resolved. V was cut by 5 bases and J by 6 bases, with 11 bases left in between. This CDR3 comprises 13 residues. The V gene's germline CDR1 is SGHTA and CDR2 FQGTGA. CDR3 loop: CASSLRQSNEQFF. For the CDR3, the DNA is TGTGCCAGCAGCCTACGGCAGTCCAATGAGCAGTTCTTC.

The chain combines TRBV15 with TRBJ1-5; possibly TRBD1 for D (5 bases). The CDR3 sequence is 14 residues long. CDR1 and CDR2 from the germline V gene are LNHNV and YYDKDF (reference sequence). V shed 4 bases and J shed 1 base, with 8 bases lying between them. The CDR3 sequence is CATSTGHSNQPQHF. The DNA for the CDR3 is TGTGCCACCAGCACTGGACACAGCAATCAGCCCCAGCATTTT.

This clone was seen only once. The V gene is TRBV18, the J gene TRBJ1-2, with 8 bases aligning to TRBD1. Germline V gene data show CDR1 as KGHSH and CDR2 as LQKENI. The CDR3 consists of 17 residues. V shed 3 bases, J shed 7 bases, and the junction held 16 bases outside the gene matches. The CDR3 spells CASSPLDRVGGDGGYTF. The CDR3 nucleotides are TGTGCCAGCTCACCTCTGGACAGGGTTGGTGGTGATGGTGGCTACACCTTC.

V is TRBV3-1 (or the pseudogene TRBV3-2) and J is TRBJ1-3, with D perhaps TRBD1 (5 bases). The CDR3 runs 14 residues. The germline gives CDR1 LGHDT, CDR2 YNNKEL (reference sequence). With 8 bases removed from V and 1 base from J, the gap between germline ends came to 12 bases. The chain's CDR3 is CASSQGSSGNTIYF. The CDR3 bases are TGTGCCAGCTCCCAGGGTTCTTCTGGAAACACCATATATTTT.

This chain links TRBV28 with TRBJ2-7; 9 bases line up with TRBD1. The CDR3 is 16 residues long. CDR1 and CDR2 (germline): MDHEN, SYDVKM. The ends lost 3 bases at V and 3 bases at J; junction bases unmatched: 9. The CDR3 loop is CASSFVPGQGRYEQYF. CDR3 nucleotides: TGTGCCAGCAGTTTCGTACCGGGACAGGGACGCTACGAGCAGTACTTC.

The V and J genes are TRBV4-1 and TRBJ1-5; no clear D. Trimming removed 1 base from V and 7 bases from J, with 17 bases in between. Germline V CDR1 and CDR2: MGHRA, YSYEKL. This CDR3 comprises 16 residues. This chain's CDR3 is CASSQVNSMARQPQHF. CDR3 nucleotide sequence: TGCGCCAGCAGCCAAGTTAACAGCATGGCGCGGCAGCCCCAGCATTTT.

V and J are TRBV6-5 and TRBJ2-5; TRBD2 matches 8 bases. V lost 5 bases and J lost 7; bases outside the gene matches: 6. CDR3 length: 13 amino acids. Germline V CDR1 and CDR2: MNHEY, SVGAGI. The CDR3 here is CASSRPGLGTQYF. Here the CDR3 DNA reads TGTGCCAGCAGTCGACCGGGACTAGGGACCCAGTACTTC.

CDR3 bases: TGCGCCAGCAGCCAAGCCCTGGGGAATGAAAAACTGTTTTTT. Amino acid sequence: CASSQALGNEKLFF. The V and J genes are TRBV4-3 and TRBJ1-4; no clear D. Trimming removed 1 base at V and 5 bases at J, with 8 bases between. The CDR3 contains 14 residues. CDR1 is LGHNA, CDR2 YSLEER, per germline.

This chain joins TRBV14 and TRBJ1-1; D remains ambiguous. Germline V gene data show CDR1 as SGHDN and CDR2 as FVKESK. This CDR3 is built from 13 residues. The V gene lost 0 bases and the J gene lost 8 bases, with 10 bases spanning the gap. DNA for the CDR3: TGTGCCAGCAGCCAAGATTTGGCGGGAGAAGCTTTCTTT. Translation gives CASSQDLAGEAFF.

The rearrangement links TRBV9 to TRBJ2-6; D not resolved. The germline gives CDR1 SGDLS, CDR2 YYNGEE. The CDR3 length is 15 residues. V lost 0 bases to trimming and J lost 2 bases, with 6 bases between them. The CDR3 here is CASSVGSTGANVLTF. The CDR3 bases are TGTGCCAGCAGCGTAGGATCTACTGGGGCCAACGTCCTGACTTTC.